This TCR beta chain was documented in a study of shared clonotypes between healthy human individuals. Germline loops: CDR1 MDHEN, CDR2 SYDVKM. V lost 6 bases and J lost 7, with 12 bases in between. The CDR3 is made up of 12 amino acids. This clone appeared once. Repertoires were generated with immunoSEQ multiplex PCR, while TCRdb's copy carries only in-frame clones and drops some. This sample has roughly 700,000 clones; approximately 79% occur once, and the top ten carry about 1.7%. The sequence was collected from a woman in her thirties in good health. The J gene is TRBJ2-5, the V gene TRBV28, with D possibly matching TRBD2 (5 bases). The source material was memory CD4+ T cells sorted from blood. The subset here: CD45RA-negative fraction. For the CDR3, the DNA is TGTGCCAGCAGGGACTGGGTGGGGACCCAGTACTTC. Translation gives CASRDWVGTQYF.